The source of this T cell receptor (beta chain) is a study of OX40 agonist ivuxolimab in advanced cancers. Study-wide context: Ivuxolimab was an agonistic, fully human IgG2 monoclonal antibody directed against OX40 (CD134), a costimulatory receptor. Intravenous ivuxolimab was administered to patients every 2 weeks at six dose levels: 0.01, 0.1, 0.3, 1.5, 3 and 10 mg/kg. Of the approximately 50 dose-escalation patients, hepatocellular carcinoma was present in approximately 20, melanoma in approximately 15, renal cell carcinoma in 9 and head and neck cancer in 9. The dose-escalation cohort was 82.7% male with a mean age of approximately 60 years, ranging from about 23 to 85. Patients were allowed to have had prior anti-PD-1, anti-PD-L1 or anti-CTLA-4 therapy, and 40% of the dose-escalation patients had previously received checkpoint inhibitors. Partial responses occurred in three dose-escalation patients: two with cutaneous melanoma and one with hepatocellular carcinoma. The point of sequencing TCRbeta in the periphery was to test whether ivuxolimab changed TCR sequence diversity and drove clonal T-cell expansion. The paper covers the monotherapy dose-escalation part of the phase I ivuxolimab trial, which included N ≈ 50 patients. What the research found in general, with its limitations: On average, CD8+ T cells showed more expanded clones than CD4+ T cells after ivuxolimab. At doses of 0.1 to 3.0 mg/kg, clonal expansion of both CD4+ and CD8+ blood T cells was observed from baseline to week 6. Low levels of normalized T-cell clonal expansion were also seen in some nonresponding patients. The antigen specificity of the peripheral T cells that underwent clonal expansion was not determined. In the 0.1-3.0 mg/kg groups, partial responders were among the patients with the lowest normalized peripheral clonal expansion, particularly in CD8+ T cells.

The trial excluded patients who had a history of autoimmune disease or were on systemic immunosuppression. In every dose cohort, peripheral blood was drawn for TCR sequencing at baseline, cycle 4 day 1, and cycle 7 day 1. Samples came from an open-label, multicenter, first-in-human phase I dose-escalation trial of ivuxolimab. Adults with locally advanced or metastatic melanoma, renal cell carcinoma, hepatocellular carcinoma or head and neck squamous cell carcinoma were enrolled in the trial. Before TCR sequencing, CD4+ and CD8+ T cells were separately sorted from peripheral blood. On this clone: The antigen this receptor binds is unknown. The input lacks base qualities; no much larger clone sits a single base away.

To sequence the TCRbeta CDR3 region, genomic DNA was isolated from the sorted cells. TCRbeta CDR3 regions were sequenced using the immunoSEQ Assay. Sourced from immuneACCESS, this table was stored by TCRdb with only in-frame sequences that have V and J called. A share of the clones is absent; for the studies checked, an unresolved V gene accounts for under half, and the remainder has no known explanation. The sample has around 100,000 clones on record, approximately 90% of them singletons. Jointly, the top ten make up approximately 0.58% of the sample. Looking up the germline V gene (reference sequence) yields CDR1 GTSNPN and CDR2 SVGIG. The cysteine opens and the phenylalanine closes a CDR3 of 13 amino acids. The read is trimmed to its CDR3 DNA, 39 bases read in frame from base 1. The V and J ends are trimmed by 2 bases and 4 bases, leaving 9 bases between them.

The clonotype was recovered from an adult with an advanced solid tumor such as melanoma, head and neck, liver or kidney cancer. The receptor chain draws on TRBV30 and TRBJ1-5; too little of a D gene remains to name it. Sample: CD4+ or CD8+ T cells sorted from blood, taken in a trial of the OX40 agonist ivuxolimab. The CDR3 has the sequence CAWSLGPNQPQHF. The DNA is as follows: TGTGCCTGGAGTCTAGGGCCGAATCAGCCCCAGCATTTT. Full variable domain (CDR3 extended with the reference TRBV30 and TRBJ1-5 proteins): SQTIHQWPATLVQPVGSPLSLECTVEGTSNPNLYWYRQAAGRGLQLLFYSVGIGQISSEVPQNLSASRPQDRQFILSSKKLLLSDSGFYLCAWSLGPNQPQHFGDGTRLSIL.